Each of the 8 T cell receptor beta chains below was sequenced from the same sample in a study of shared clonotypes between healthy human individuals. Clones were sequenced by immunoSEQ multiplex PCR, and TCRdb holds only the in-frame ones, with some missing. The sample holds some 2.1 million clones, 90% to 95% seen once. CD45RO-negative, CCR7-selected cells formed the naive CD8 fraction, which excluded terminally differentiated effector memory CD45RA+ cells. The material sequenced was naive CD8+ T cells from PBMCs. These receptors were collected from a man younger than 35 in good health. Some clones in this sample may be carry-over from other donors' samples.

The chain couples TRBV27 to TRBJ1-2; tentatively, D is TRBD1 (6 bases). The V gene lost 0 bases and the J gene lost 4 bases, with 9 bases spanning the gap. This CDR3 has 14 amino acids. The V gene's germline CDR1 is MNHEY and CDR2 SMNVEV (reference sequence). The CDR3 here is CASSLSGGPYGYTF. DNA for the CDR3: TGTGCCAGCAGTTTATCGGGGGGGCCCTATGGCTACACCTTC.

V gene TRBV18 combines with J gene TRBJ2-1; D unresolved. The CDR3 spans 14 residues. CDR1 and CDR2 from the germline V gene are KGHSH and LQKENI. Trimming removed 1 base from V and 2 bases from J, with 6 bases in between. The CDR3 DNA reads as TGTGCCAGCTCACCACAGCAGACCTACAATGAGCAGTTCTTC. It specifies CASSPQQTYNEQFF. Full variable domain (outside the CDR3, taken from reference TRBV18 and TRBJ2-1): NAGVMQNPRHLVRRRGQEARLRCSPMKGHSHVYWYRQLPEEGLKFMVYLQKENIIDESGMPKERFSAEFPKEGPSILRIQQVVRGDSAAYFCASSPQQTYNEQFFGPGTRLTVL.

This clone has a single count. The chain couples TRBV7-9 to TRBJ2-6, with D possibly matching TRBD2 (5 bases). The ends were cut back, 4 bases at V and 2 bases at J, with 9 bases in the middle. Per germline, CDR1 SEHNR and CDR2 FQNEAQ (reference sequence). The CDR3 runs to 15 residues. In DNA, the CDR3 is TGTGCCAGCAGCTATACTAGGACTGGGGCCAACGTCCTGACTTTC. It encodes CASSYTRTGANVLTF.

The rearrangement joins TRBV13 to TRBJ2-7; D remains unclear. The germline gives CDR1 PRHDT, CDR2 FYEKMQ (reference sequence). CDR3 length: 12 amino acids. V lost 5 bases and J lost 0, with 5 bases in between. The CDR3 DNA reads TGTGCCAGCAGCCCTAACTCCTACGAGCAGTACTTC. Residues: CASSPNSYEQYF. The entire variable domain, with the rest obtained from reference TRBV13 and TRBJ2-7, is as follows: AAGVIQSPRHLIKEKRETATLKCYPIPRHDTVYWYQQGPGQDPQFLISFYEKMQSDKGSIPDRFSAQQFSDYHSELNMSSLELGDSALYFCASSPNSYEQYFGPGTRLTVT.

This rearrangement joins TRBV2 to TRBJ2-5; 11 bases are a match to TRBD2. V shed 2 bases and J 1 base; nucleotides not matched to a gene: 3. Per the germline V gene, CDR1 is SNHLY and CDR2 is FYNNEI. The CDR3 extends over 16 amino acids. The DNA for the CDR3 is TGTGCCAGCAGTGAACGACTAGCGGGGATCCAAGAGACCCAGTACTTC. Its translation: CASSERLAGIQETQYF.

The rearrangement joins TRBV7-9 to TRBJ1-3; no definite D call. The germline V gene encodes CDR1 SEHNR and CDR2 FQNEAQ (reference sequence). This CDR3 spans 14 amino acids. V was shortened by 5 bases and J by 2 bases, with 10 bases between the two germline ends. As DNA, the CDR3 is TGTGCCAGCAGCCTTACAACGGCTGGAAACACCATATATTTT. This encodes CASSLTTAGNTIYF. The complete variable domain, with remaining parts taken from reference TRBV7-9 and TRBJ1-3, reads DTGVSQNPRHKITKRGQNVTFRCDPISEHNRLYWYRQTLGQGPEFLTYFQNEAQLEKSRLLSDRFSAERPKGSFSTLEIQRTEQGDSAMYLCASSLTTAGNTIYFGEGSWLTVV.

The rearrangement joins TRBV7-9 to TRBJ2-7; D is possibly TRBD2 (5 bases). CDR3 length: 13 amino acids. Trimming took 7 bases from V and 6 from J, leaving 16 bases between them. Germline assignment: CDR1 SEHNR and CDR2 FQNEAQ (reference sequence). For the CDR3, the DNA is TGTGCCAGCAAGCGCCCGGGAATTGGCGAGCAGTACTTC. Its protein is CASKRPGIGEQYF.

Regarding this clone: Other nucleotide sequences from this sample produce the same CDR3. V and J are TRBV6-5 and TRBJ2-7; TRBD1 matches 7 bases. The J segment lost 2 bases and the V segment lost 5 bases, leaving 6 bases of the junction unmatched. CDR1 and CDR2 (germline): MNHEY, SVGAGI. The CDR3 extends over 14 amino acids. CDR3 sequence (DNA): TGTGCCAGCAGTACCCGACAGGGAGCCTACGAGCAGTACTTC. Its translation: CASSTRQGAYEQYF.